This T cell receptor (beta chain) derives from a study of breast tumors, draining lymph nodes, adjacent tissues. Study-level findings and limits: Data only fit, rather than demonstrated, lymph node origin of most tumor T cells. Tumors had less TCR diversity than lymph nodes, more than nontumor tissue. Findings are consistent with lymph node origin and intratumoral expansion of most tumor T cells. Tumor and nontumor repertoires were significantly more similar in luminal-like than in basal-like breast cancer.

Breast cancer patients provided tissue from their axillary draining lymph nodes. V lost 0 bases to trimming and J lost 1 base; unmatched junction nucleotides: 3. This CDR3 has 15 amino acids. Germline CDR1 is DFQATT and CDR2 is SNEGSKA (reference sequence). TCRdb processed the multiplex PCR reads anew with MiXCR; each CDR3 protein has one entry. This table has roughly 120,000 distinct CDR3 sequences, approximately 20% appearing once. Ten or more counts support this clonotype. Its specificity is unknown. The clonotype was recovered from a female donor with breast cancer. Some clones in this sample may be carry-over from other donors' samples. The sequenced material came from axillary lymph node tissue. The V gene is TRBV20-1, the J gene TRBJ2-3; 8 bases line up with TRBD2. The CDR3 reads CSARDPGGGTDTQYF. The DNA of the CDR3 is TGCAGTGCTAGAGATCCGGGAGGGGGCACAGATACGCAGTATTTT.